This entry lists 23 T cell receptor beta chains sequenced from one sample in a study of cytomegalovirus exposure and HLA in healthy donors. The PCR ran on 60 Vbeta and 13 Jbeta primers. The method was immunoSEQ multiplex PCR; TCRdb's version includes in-frame clones alone and lacks a portion of them. The profile shows about 160,000 clones, roughly 89% of them singletons. Sequencing was performed on PBMCs. The receptors were sampled from a woman aged 25 to 39 in good health and CMV-seronegative.

This rearrangement joins TRBV19 to TRBJ2-1, with 8 bases identical to TRBD2. Trimming took 7 bases from V and 9 from J; bases not matched to a gene: 5. CDR1 and CDR2 from the germline V gene are LNHDA and SQIVND (reference sequence). The CDR3 contains 12 residues. CDR3 DNA: TGTGCCAGTACCTCGGGGGGGAGTGAGCAGTTCTTC. Translated: CASTSGGSEQFF.

The chain is built from TRBV7-2 and TRBJ2-3; the match to TRBD2 covers 9 bases. This CDR3 region has 13 residues. Germline CDR1 SGHTA, CDR2 FQGNSA. With V trimmed by 6 bases and J by 4 bases, 2 bases remained unmatched. The CDR3 DNA reads TGTGCCAGCAGGCGGGGGGGTTCAGATACGCAGTATTTT. Its protein product is CASRRGGSDTQYF.

The V and J genes are TRBV4-2 and TRBJ2-1; 13 nucleotides agree with TRBD2. The germline V gene has CDR1 LGHNA and CDR2 YNFKEQ. This CDR3 has 17 amino acids. V lost 1 base and J lost 10; bases outside the gene matches: 10. As DNA, the CDR3 is TGTGCCAGCAGCCAAGGACCCTCCGGGACTAGCGGGACCGAGCAGTTCTTC. Amino acids: CASSQGPSGTSGTEQFF.

This chain uses TRBV2 with TRBJ2-7; 9 bases align to TRBD1. This CDR3 region has 13 residues. Trimming at V came to 6 bases and at J to 3 bases, leaving 3 bases not matched to a gene. Germline V gene sequence: CDR1 SNHLY, CDR2 FYNNEI. CDR3 protein: CASRRQGVYEQYF. CDR3 nucleotides: TGTGCCAGCAGAAGACAGGGGGTCTACGAGCAGTACTTC.

The chain is built from TRBV2 and TRBJ2-1, with TRBD2 as a possible D gene (6 bases). The CDR3 is made up of 15 amino acids. Between the trimmed V and J ends, which lost 6 bases and 1 base, there was a span of 13 bases. Germline V gene lookup returns CDR1 SNHLY and CDR2 FYNNEI. The CDR3 DNA is TGTGCCAGCAGATCGAGTCGGGGGTCCTACAATGAGCAGTTCTTC. Translating it yields CASRSSRGSYNEQFF.

This rearrangement joins TRBV27 to TRBJ2-1; 12 bases line up with TRBD2. The CDR3 is 18 amino acids. J lost 4 bases, V lost 2 bases, and 9 bases had no gene match. In germline, CDR1 is MNHEY, CDR2 SMNVEV (reference sequence). The CDR3 DNA sequence: TGTGCCAGCAGTTTACCTATGAGGACTAGCGGGACTTACAATGAGCAGTTCTTC. Translated, it gives CASSLPMRTSGTYNEQFF.

This clone was recorded once. The sample holds other DNA sequences that translate to the same CDR3. The rearrangement uses TRBV18 and TRBJ2-3; unclear D gene. The CDR3 consists of 12 residues. From germline, CDR1 is KGHSH and CDR2 LQKENI. V was trimmed by 3 bases and J by 2 bases, leaving 3 bases between them. The CDR3 nucleotides read TGTGCCAGCTCACCCTACACAGATACGCAGTATTTT. It is translated as CASSPYTDTQYF.

The chain joins TRBV4-3 to TRBJ2-7; tentative D call: TRBD1 (5 bases). In germline, CDR1 is LGHNA, CDR2 YSLEER. V shed 3 bases and J shed 4 bases, with 7 bases lying between them. The CDR3 totals 12 residues. CDR3 amino acids: CASSQGQYEQYF. The CDR3 DNA sequence: TGCGCCAGCAGCCAGGGGCAATACGAGCAGTACTTC.

The count of this clone is one. The chain combines TRBV5-1 with TRBJ1-1, with 9 nucleotides matching TRBD1. V lost 0 bases and J lost 3; bases outside the gene matches: 3. The CDR3 extends over 15 amino acids. In germline, CDR1 is SGHRS, CDR2 YFSETQ. As DNA, the CDR3 is TGCGCCAGCAGCTTGGCGGGACAGGGTGACACTGAAGCTTTCTTT. It encodes CASSLAGQGDTEAFF.

V usage is TRBV4-3 and J usage is TRBJ2-1, with 13 bases fitting TRBD2. Per germline, CDR1 LGHNA and CDR2 YSLEER. There are 22 residues in the CDR3. V gave up 3 bases and J gave up 1 base; unmatched junction bases: 18. The CDR3 nucleotides are TGCGCCAGCAGCCAGGAGAGCCAGGGACTAGCGGGGATGATTTCTTCCTACAATGAGCAGTTCTTC. Residues: CASSQESQGLAGMISSYNEQFF.

This sequence joins TRBV7-2 and TRBJ1-5; weak D call: TRBD1 (5 bases). The germline V and J ends were trimmed by 3 bases and 6 bases, with 15 bases remaining between them. The V gene's germline CDR1 is SGHTA and CDR2 FQGNSA. The CDR3 is made up of 15 amino acids. In DNA form, the CDR3 reads TGTGCCAGCAGCTTGGAGGCGGGAAGGGGTCAGCCCCAGCATTTT. Its translation is CASSLEAGRGQPQHF.

The V call is TRBV5-4, the J call TRBJ2-3; D call uncertain. The V gene lost 0 bases and the J gene lost 4 bases, with 6 bases spanning the gap. This CDR3 comprises 13 residues. In germline, CDR1 is SGHNT, CDR2 YYREEE (reference sequence). For the CDR3, the DNA is TGTGCCAGCAGCTTGGCACTTGCAGATACGCAGTATTTT. This encodes CASSLALADTQYF.

The chain combines TRBV6-5 with TRBJ1-4, with 8 bases aligning to TRBD1. CDR1 and CDR2 (germline): MNHEY, SVGAGI. The CDR3 is 15 amino acids. V dropped 2 bases and J dropped 6; count of bases not matched to a gene: 5. CDR3 amino acids: CASSYAPQGDEKLFF. The CDR3 nucleotides are TGTGCCAGCAGTTACGCCCCACAGGGGGATGAAAAACTGTTTTTT.

The chain uses TRBV5-1 and TRBJ2-5, with D maybe TRBD2 (7 bases). Between the trimmed V and J ends, which lost 5 bases and 4 bases, there was a span of 21 bases. Germline V lookup: CDR1 SGHRS, CDR2 YFSETQ. This CDR3 has 16 residues. DNA of the CDR3: TGCGCCAGCAGACGCTTGGGGCAGGGAGGGGGAGAGACCCAGTACTTC. Its protein is CASRRLGQGGGETQYF. Filled out from reference TRBV5-1 and TRBJ2-5, the complete variable domain reads KAGVTQTPRYLIKTRGQQVTLSCSPISGHRSVSWYQQTPGQGLQFLFEYFSETQRNKGNFPGRFSGRQFSNSRSEMNVSTLELGDSALYLCASRRLGQGGGETQYFGPGTRLLVL.

The rearrangement joins TRBV5-1 to TRBJ2-1, with 11 bases that match TRBD2. The V gene end was trimmed by 0 bases and the J gene end by 10 bases; junction bases not matched to a gene: 9. Germline CDR1 reads SGHRS; CDR2 reads YFSETQ. The CDR3 runs to 16 residues. The CDR3 sequence: CASSLGLAGGHEEQFF. In DNA, the CDR3 is TGCGCCAGCAGCTTGGGCCTAGCGGGAGGCCATGAAGAGCAGTTCTTC.

The chain has TRBV9 and TRBJ2-3, with 7 bases aligning to TRBD1. The CDR3 runs to 15 residues. V lost 0 bases, J lost 1 base, and 2 bases stayed unmatched. Germline V lookup: CDR1 SGDLS, CDR2 YYNGEE. In nucleotides, the CDR3 is TGTGCCAGCAGCGTAGGAGGACAGGGCACAGATACGCAGTATTTT. Amino acids: CASSVGGQGTDTQYF. Based on the CDR3 plus reference TRBV9 and TRBJ2-3, the full variable domain is DSGVTQTPKHLITATGQRVTLRCSPRSGDLSVYWYQQSLDQGLQFLIQYYNGEERAKGNILERFSAQQFPDLHSELNLSSLELGDSALYFCASSVGGQGTDTQYFGPGTRLTVL.

This chain connects TRBV2 to TRBJ2-3; perhaps TRBD1 as D (6 bases). Germline values: CDR1 SNHLY, CDR2 FYNNEI. The CDR3 consists of 14 residues. Trimming removed 3 bases from V and 3 bases from J, with 10 bases in between. The CDR3 DNA reads as TGTGCCAGCAGTGATCAGGGGAGAACAGATACGCAGTATTTT. Amino acids: CASSDQGRTDTQYF.

The rearrangement joins TRBV7-2 to TRBJ1-1; 10 bases are shared with TRBD1. Germline trimming cut 1 base from V and 10 bases from J; bases unmatched to any gene: 6. The CDR3 is 14 amino acids. Germline V gives CDR1 SGHTA, CDR2 FQGNSA. CDR3 amino acids: CASSLGDRGRGAFF. The CDR3 DNA reads as TGTGCCAGCAGCTTAGGGGACAGGGGTAGGGGAGCTTTCTTT.

V and J are TRBV6-1 and TRBJ1-5, with a tentative D call TRBD1 (6 bases). V shed 6 bases and J shed 4 bases, with 16 bases lying between them. Germline values: CDR1 MNHNS, CDR2 SASEGT. This CDR3 is 15 amino acids long. The CDR3 nucleotides read TGTGCCAGCAGGGACTCCGGGACACGGAATCAGCCCCAGCATTTT. This gives the protein CASRDSGTRNQPQHF.

The table lists this clone with a count of one. The CDR3 sequence is CASSPAAGGRDTQYF. The DNA for the CDR3 is TGTGCCAGCAGCCCAGCGGCGGGAGGGCGCGATACGCAGTATTTT. The V and J genes are TRBV11-2 and TRBJ2-3; 9 nucleotides match TRBD2. Losses at the gene ends were 5 bases for V and 6 bases for J; bases not matched to a gene: 9. Germline V gene data show CDR1 as SGHAT and CDR2 as FQNNGV. The CDR3 runs to 15 residues.

The V and J genes are TRBV13 and TRBJ2-7; 11 positions match TRBD1. The germline CDR1 and CDR2 sequences are PRHDT and FYEKMQ (reference sequence). The CDR3 has 16 amino acids. The junction had 12 bases not matched to a gene; V was cut back by 6 bases and J by 5 bases. CDR3: CASRRYADRGLHEQYF. The CDR3 nucleotides read TGTGCCAGCAGAAGGTACGCGGACAGGGGGCTGCACGAGCAGTACTTC.

The chain uses TRBV30 and TRBJ2-3; D might be TRBD2 (6 bases). The CDR3 has 14 amino acids. Germline V lookup: CDR1 GTSNPN, CDR2 SVGIG (reference sequence). V lost 0 bases and J lost 5, with 12 bases in between. Here the CDR3 reads CAWSVMGGEDTQYF. The CDR3, as DNA: TGTGCCTGGAGTGTAATGGGGGGAGAAGATACGCAGTATTTT.

The chain links TRBV7-8 to TRBJ2-6; D is ambiguous. This CDR3 is 18 amino acids long. V dropped 1 base and J dropped 0 bases, with 13 bases sitting between them. Germline loops: CDR1 SGHVS, CDR2 FQNEAQ. The CDR3 here is CASSLVIGASSGANVLTF. DNA of the CDR3: TGTGCCAGCAGCTTAGTGATAGGAGCCAGCTCTGGGGCCAACGTCCTGACTTTC.